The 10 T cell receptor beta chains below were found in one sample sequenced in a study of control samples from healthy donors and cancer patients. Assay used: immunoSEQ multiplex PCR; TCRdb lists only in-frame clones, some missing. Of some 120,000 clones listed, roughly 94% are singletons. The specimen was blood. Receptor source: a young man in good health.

The CDR3 sequence: CASSLRQGMSSETQYF. The CDR3, as DNA: TGTGCCAGCAGTTTACGACAGGGGATGTCGTCAGAGACCCAGTACTTC. The chain links TRBV6-2 or TRBV6-3 to TRBJ2-5; 8 bases match TRBD1. The V gene's germline CDR1 is MNHEY and CDR2 SVGEGT. After removal of 4 bases from V and 4 bases from J, the junction contained 11 bases not matched to a gene. The length of the CDR3 is 16 residues.

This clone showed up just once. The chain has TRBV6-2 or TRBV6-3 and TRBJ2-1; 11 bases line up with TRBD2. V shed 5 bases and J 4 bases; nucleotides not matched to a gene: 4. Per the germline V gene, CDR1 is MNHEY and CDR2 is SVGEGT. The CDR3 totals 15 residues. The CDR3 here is CASSLSGGGYNEQFF. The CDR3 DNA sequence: TGTGCCAGCAGTCTTAGCGGGGGGGGGTACAATGAGCAGTTCTTC.

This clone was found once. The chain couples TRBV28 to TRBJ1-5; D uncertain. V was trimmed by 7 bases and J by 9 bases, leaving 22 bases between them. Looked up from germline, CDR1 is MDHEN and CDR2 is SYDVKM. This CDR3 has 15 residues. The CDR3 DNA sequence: TGTGCCAGCACGTCGACCTCCTCGATTCGATGGCCCCAGCATTTT. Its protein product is CASTSTSSIRWPQHF. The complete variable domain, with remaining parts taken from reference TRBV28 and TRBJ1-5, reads DVKVTQSSRYLVKRTGEKVFLECVQDMDHENMFWYRQDPGLGLRLIYFSYDVKMKEKGDIPEGYSVSREKKERFSLILESASTNQTSMYLCASTSTSSIRWPQHFGDGTRLSIL.

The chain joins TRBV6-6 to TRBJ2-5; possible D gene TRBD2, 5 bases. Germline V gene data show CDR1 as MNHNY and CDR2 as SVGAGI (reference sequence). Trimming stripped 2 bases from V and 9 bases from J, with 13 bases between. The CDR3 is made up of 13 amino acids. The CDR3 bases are TGTGCCAGCAGTTACAAATCGGGGATGCCCCAGTACTTC. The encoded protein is CASSYKSGMPQYF.

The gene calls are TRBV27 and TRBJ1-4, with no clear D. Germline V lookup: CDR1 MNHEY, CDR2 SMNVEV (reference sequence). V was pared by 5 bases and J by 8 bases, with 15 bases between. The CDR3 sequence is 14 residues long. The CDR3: CASSRNVIGEKLFF. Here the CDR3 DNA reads TGTGCCAGCAGTAGAAATGTCATAGGAGAAAAACTGTTTTTT.

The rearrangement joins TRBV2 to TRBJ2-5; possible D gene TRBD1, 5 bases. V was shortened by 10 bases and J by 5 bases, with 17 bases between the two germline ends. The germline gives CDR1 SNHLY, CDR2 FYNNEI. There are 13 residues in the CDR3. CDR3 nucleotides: TGTGCCACCTTACCAGGGTTAGGGGAGACCCAGTACTTC. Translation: CATLPGLGETQYF. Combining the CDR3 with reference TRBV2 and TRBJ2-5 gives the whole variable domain EPEVTQTPSHQVTQMGQEVILRCVPISNHLYFYWYRQILGQKVEFLVSFYNNEISEKSEIFDDQFSVERPDGSNFTLKIRSTKLEDSAMYFCATLPGLGETQYFGPGTRLLVL.

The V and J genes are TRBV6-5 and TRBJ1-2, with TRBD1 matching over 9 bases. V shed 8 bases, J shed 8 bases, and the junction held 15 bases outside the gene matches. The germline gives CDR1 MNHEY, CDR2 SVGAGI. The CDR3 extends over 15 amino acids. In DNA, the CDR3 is TGTGCCAGCTCCCCCCGACAGGGGGGAATTAGAGGCTACACCTTC. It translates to CASSPRQGGIRGYTF.

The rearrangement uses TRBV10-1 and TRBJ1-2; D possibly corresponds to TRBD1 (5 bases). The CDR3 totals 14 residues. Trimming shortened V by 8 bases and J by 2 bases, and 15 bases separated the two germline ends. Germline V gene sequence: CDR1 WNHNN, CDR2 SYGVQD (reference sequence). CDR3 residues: CASGVIRGNYGYTF. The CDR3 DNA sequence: TGCGCCAGCGGTGTTATCCGGGGGAACTATGGCTACACCTTC.

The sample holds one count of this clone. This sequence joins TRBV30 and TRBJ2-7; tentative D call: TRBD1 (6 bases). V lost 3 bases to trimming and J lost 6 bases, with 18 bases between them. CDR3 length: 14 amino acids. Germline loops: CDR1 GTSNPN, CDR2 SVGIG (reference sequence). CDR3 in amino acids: CAWRSRGRSTEQYF. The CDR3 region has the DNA TGTGCCTGGAGATCCAGGGGCAGGTCCACCGAGCAGTACTTC. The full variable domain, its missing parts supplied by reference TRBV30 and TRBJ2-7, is SQTIHQWPATLVQPVGSPLSLECTVEGTSNPNLYWYRQAAGRGLQLLFYSVGIGQISSEVPQNLSASRPQDRQFILSSKKLLLSDSGFYLCAWRSRGRSTEQYFGPGTRLTVT.

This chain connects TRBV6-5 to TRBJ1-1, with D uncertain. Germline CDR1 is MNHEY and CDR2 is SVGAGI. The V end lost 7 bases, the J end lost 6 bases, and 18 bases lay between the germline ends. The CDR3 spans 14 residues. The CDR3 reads CASTNRIGWAEAFF. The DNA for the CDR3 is TGTGCCAGCACAAACCGAATAGGTTGGGCTGAAGCTTTCTTT.